Presented here are 27 T cell receptor beta chains from one specimen sequenced in a study of Ad26.COV2.S vaccination and SARS-CoV-2 variants. Sequencing was performed with immunoSEQ multiplex PCR; in TCRdb, only in-frame clones are kept and a portion is missing. The table includes 300,000 to 400,000 clones, 87% detected once. Treatment indicated: 19 received Ad26.COV2.S at low or high dose, single or two shots; a few received placebo; per-sample allocation not given. Day 63 following the first vaccine or placebo injection was when the samples were taken. The source material was peripheral blood, sampled in a trial of Ad26.COV2.S vaccine versus placebo. The receptors derive from a person between 18 and 65 years old who received the Ad26.COV2.S COVID-19 vaccine or a placebo.

In DNA, the CDR3 is TGTGCCATCAGTGGGGGACAGCCAGCGCATGGCTACACCTTC. Protein: CAISGGQPAHGYTF. V and J are TRBV10-3 and TRBJ1-2; 7 bases fit TRBD1. Germline V gene lookup returns CDR1 ENHRY and CDR2 SYGVKD. CDR3 size: 14 residues. The V gene end was trimmed by 4 bases and the J gene end by 6 bases; junction bases not matched to a gene: 8.

The chain employs TRBV18 and TRBJ1-3; 8 bases match TRBD1. The CDR3 length is 18 residues. V dropped 2 bases and J dropped 0; count of bases not matched to a gene: 9. CDR1 and CDR2 from the germline V gene are KGHSH and LQKENI. CDR3 region: CASSPSGRQGSSGNTIYF. CDR3 nucleotides: TGTGCCAGCTCACCATCCGGCCGACAGGGGAGCTCTGGAAACACCATATATTTT.

The chain joins TRBV20-1 to TRBJ2-7, with D perhaps TRBD2 (6 bases). Germline CDR1 and CDR2: DFQATT and SNEGSKA (reference sequence). The CDR3 runs 11 residues. V was pared by 5 bases and J by 7 bases, with 12 bases between. Here the CDR3 DNA reads TGCAGTGCTCGGGACTTTCGGGAGCAGTACTTC. Protein sequence: CSARDFREQYF.

CDR3 nucleotide sequence: TGTGCCAGCAGCCTGGGGACGACTGGAAACACCATATATTTT. Its translation is CASSLGTTGNTIYF. V gene TRBV7-2 combines with J gene TRBJ1-3; tentative D call: TRBD1 (5 bases). V was cut by 5 bases and J by 2 bases, with 10 bases left in between. Germline CDR1 reads SGHTA; CDR2 reads FQGNSA. This CDR3 region has 14 residues.

The chain has TRBV2 and TRBJ1-5; 9 positions agree with TRBD1. There are 15 residues in the CDR3. Germline loops: CDR1 SNHLY, CDR2 FYNNEI. V gave up 5 bases and J gave up 1 base; unmatched junction bases: 3. CDR3 amino acids: CASSRQGGSNQPQHF. The CDR3 DNA sequence: TGTGCCAGCAGTCGACAGGGGGGCAGCAATCAGCCCCAGCATTTT.

The rearrangement joins TRBV27 to TRBJ1-2; D is ambiguous. The CDR3 spans 12 residues. Between the trimmed V and J ends, which lost 7 bases and 8 bases, there was a span of 14 bases. Germline V gene sequence: CDR1 MNHEY, CDR2 SMNVEV (reference sequence). The CDR3 DNA follows: TGTGCCAGCACCCCCCCCTGCTCGGGCTACACCTTC. This sequence encodes CASTPPCSGYTF.

The chain combines TRBV7-2 with TRBJ2-7; D is ambiguous. This CDR3 region has 16 residues. Germline assignment: CDR1 SGHTA and CDR2 FQGNSA. V shed 2 bases and J shed 2 bases, with 16 bases lying between them. The CDR3 is CASSLPGSSIPYEQYF. The CDR3 bases are TGTGCCAGCAGCTTACCCGGGTCCTCGATCCCCTACGAGCAGTACTTC.

V usage is TRBV4-1 and J usage is TRBJ2-1; 9 bases align to TRBD1. The CDR3 spans 16 residues. V was pared by 3 bases and J by 5 bases, with 8 bases of the junction left unmatched. CDR1 and CDR2 from the germline V gene are MGHRA and YSYEKL. CDR3 protein: CASSHHPGQGNNEQFF. The CDR3 DNA reads as TGCGCCAGCAGCCACCACCCGGGACAGGGAAACAATGAGCAGTTCTTC.

This clone was detected a few times. The chain links TRBV29-1 to TRBJ2-1, with D possibly being TRBD2 (6 bases). The ends were cut back, 5 bases at V and 9 bases at J, with 23 bases in the middle. The CDR3 runs to 15 residues. From germline, CDR1 is SQVTM and CDR2 ANQGSEA. This CDR3 reads CSVKVSRDSSVEQFF. The CDR3 bases are TGCAGCGTTAAAGTATCTCGGGACTCATCGGTTGAGCAGTTCTTC.

The chain links TRBV4-2 to TRBJ2-5; D is possibly TRBD1 or TRBD2 (5 bases each). Germline V gene data show CDR1 as LGHNA and CDR2 as YNFKEQ. The CDR3 extends over 17 amino acids. V was pared by 1 base and J by 2 bases, with 17 bases between. The CDR3 DNA sequence: TGTGCCAGCAGCCAAGCTACCGGGACCCTTAGGCAAGAGACCCAGTACTTC. It encodes CASSQATGTLRQETQYF.

The chain combines TRBV4-2 with TRBJ1-1; D is unclear. V was pared by 2 bases and J by 1 base, with 2 bases between. Germline-derived CDR1 and CDR2 are LGHNA and YNFKEQ. The CDR3 consists of 12 residues. This CDR3 reads CASSQQNTEAFF. CDR3 DNA: TGTGCCAGCAGCCAACAGAACACTGAAGCTTTCTTT.

The rearrangement links TRBV5-1 to TRBJ1-4; D remains unclear. V lost 0 bases to trimming and J lost 11 bases, with 17 bases between them. The CDR3 is 15 amino acids. Germline CDR1 reads SGHRS; CDR2 reads YFSETQ. The CDR3 sequence is CASSLGHGSPVKLFF. CDR3 DNA sequence: TGCGCCAGCAGCTTGGGCCACGGCAGCCCTGTGAAACTGTTTTTT.

The chain recombines TRBV12-3 or TRBV12-4 with TRBJ2-1, with TRBD2 identical over 8 bases. The CDR3 consists of 13 residues. The V and J ends lost 2 bases and 8 bases, in that order; junction bases with no gene match: 2. The CDR3 here is CASSLNSGDEQFF. Here the CDR3 DNA reads TGTGCCAGCAGTTTAAATAGCGGGGATGAGCAGTTCTTC.

CDR3 coding DNA: TGTGCCAGCAAGGGAGAGCGGGGGAAATCAGATACGCAGTATTTT. Its protein is CASKGERGKSDTQYF. The chain recombines TRBV5-4 with TRBJ2-3, with 8 bases fitting TRBD2. With 6 bases clipped from V and 4 bases from J, the junction kept 10 bases outside the gene matches. Germline CDR1 is SGHNT and CDR2 is YYREEE (reference sequence). This CDR3 is 15 amino acids long.

This clone was seen a few times. The V gene is TRBV4-1, the J gene TRBJ1-2, with TRBD1 as a possible D gene (5 bases). CDR3 size: 15 residues. V shed 1 base and J shed 4 bases, with 13 bases lying between them. Looked up from germline, CDR1 is MGHRA and CDR2 is YSYEKL. The chain's CDR3 is CASSQARGKGYGYTF. As DNA, the CDR3 is TGCGCCAGCAGCCAAGCCCGGGGGAAGGGCTATGGCTACACCTTC.

CDR3 in DNA: TGTGCCAGCAGCTTAAGGAGCTCTGGAAACACCATATATTTT. Translation gives CASSLRSSGNTIYF. The rearrangement uses TRBV7-9 and TRBJ1-3; D is unresolved. Germline CDR1 and CDR2: SEHNR and FQNEAQ (reference sequence). The CDR3 consists of 14 residues. The V gene lost 2 bases and the J gene lost 0 bases, with 5 bases spanning the gap.

This chain connects TRBV5-1 to TRBJ2-3; the D gene is possibly TRBD1 (5 bases). Germline CDR1 is SGHRS and CDR2 is YFSETQ. The CDR3 loop spans 14 amino acids. Trimming left V 5 bases short and J 2 bases short, with 12 bases between. This CDR3 is CASRYQGTTDTQYF. CDR3 bases: TGCGCCAGCAGGTACCAGGGTACCACAGATACGCAGTATTTT.

The chain couples TRBV9 to TRBJ2-7; D unresolved. V was cut by 3 bases and J by 0 bases, with 13 bases left in between. Germline CDR1 and CDR2: SGDLS and YYNGEE. The CDR3 sequence is 15 residues long. This CDR3 is CASSAGPLSSYEQYF. The CDR3 nucleotides are TGTGCCAGCAGCGCTGGGCCCCTGAGCTCCTACGAGCAGTACTTC.

This clone showed up just a few times. This rearrangement joins TRBV6-1 to TRBJ2-7; D unresolved. V dropped 2 bases and J dropped 7 bases, with 12 bases sitting between them. This CDR3 contains 13 residues. Germline V lookup: CDR1 MNHNS, CDR2 SASEGT. CDR3 sequence: CASSEMTRLEQYF. The CDR3 coding sequence is TGTGCCAGCAGTGAAATGACACGGCTGGAGCAGTACTTC.

This clone has a single count. The J gene is TRBJ1-1, the V gene TRBV18; TRBD1 agrees at 8 bases. Unmatched junction bases numbered 10, after V lost 1 base and J lost 0 bases. This CDR3 region has 18 residues. The germline gives CDR1 KGHSH, CDR2 LQKENI. In nucleotides, the CDR3 is TGTGCCAGCTCACCACTGGGACAGGACCTTTTGATGAACACTGAAGCTTTCTTT. It codes for CASSPLGQDLLMNTEAFF.

The rearrangement uses TRBV27 and TRBJ2-1; TRBD1 is a possible D gene (6 bases). The CDR3 sequence is 12 residues long. Germline CDR1 and CDR2: MNHEY and SMNVEV (reference sequence). Trimming took off 2 bases at V and 9 bases at J, with 8 bases between the two ends. The CDR3 DNA reads as TGTGCCAGCAGTTTAGGGGGCTCTGAGCAGTTCTTC. This translates into CASSLGGSEQFF.

This chain links TRBV30 with TRBJ1-2; D gene unclear. Germline V CDR1 and CDR2: GTSNPN, SVGIG (reference sequence). There are 13 residues in the CDR3. The V end was cut by 0 bases, the J end by 0 bases, with 5 bases between. DNA for the CDR3: TGTGCCTGGAGTGTCTCTGCTAACTATGGCTACACCTTC. This encodes CAWSVSANYGYTF.

The chain employs TRBV4-2 and TRBJ1-5, with D uncertain. The CDR3 covers 13 residues. Germline V gene data show CDR1 as LGHNA and CDR2 as YNFKEQ. V lost 0 bases and J lost 5, with 5 bases in between. CDR3 coding DNA: TGTGCCAGCAGCCAAGAGGTTCATCAGCCCCAGCATTTT. This encodes CASSQEVHQPQHF.

The chain carries TRBV13 and TRBJ2-3; D perhaps matches TRBD1 (5 bases). The CDR3 covers 14 residues. CDR1 is PRHDT and CDR2 is FYEKMQ in the germline V gene (reference sequence). The ends were cut back, 5 bases at V and 4 bases at J, with 13 bases in the middle. The CDR3 DNA is TGTGCCAGCAGCCCAGGGCGCGAGCCAGATACGCAGTATTTT. This sequence encodes CASSPGREPDTQYF.

The J gene is TRBJ2-3, the V gene TRBV7-2, with D perhaps TRBD2 (5 bases). Germline CDR1 reads SGHTA; CDR2 reads FQGNSA. There are 14 residues in the CDR3. V was pared by 4 bases and J by 3 bases, with 11 bases between. The CDR3 spells CASSSQGGTDTQYF. The CDR3 nucleotides are TGTGCCAGCAGCTCCCAAGGAGGTACAGATACGCAGTATTTT.

The chain couples TRBV28 to TRBJ1-5; 9 bases map to TRBD1. J gave up 1 base and V 1 base, and 5 bases lay outside the gene matches. The CDR3 length is 17 residues. Germline-derived CDR1 and CDR2 are MDHEN and SYDVKM. The CDR3 region has the DNA TGTGCCAGCAGTTTATTTTTAGGGACAGGGAGCAATCAGCCCCAGCATTTT. Translating gives CASSLFLGTGSNQPQHF.

The J gene is TRBJ1-6, the V gene TRBV7-2; D remains unclear. Germline CDR1 reads SGHTA; CDR2 reads FQGNSA. Deletions cut 4 bases from V and 9 bases from J, with 13 bases between. The CDR3 spans 14 residues. The CDR3 DNA is TGTGCCAGCAGCTCCAGCAAAAGGGCTTCACCCCTCCACTTT. This gives the protein CASSSSKRASPLHF.